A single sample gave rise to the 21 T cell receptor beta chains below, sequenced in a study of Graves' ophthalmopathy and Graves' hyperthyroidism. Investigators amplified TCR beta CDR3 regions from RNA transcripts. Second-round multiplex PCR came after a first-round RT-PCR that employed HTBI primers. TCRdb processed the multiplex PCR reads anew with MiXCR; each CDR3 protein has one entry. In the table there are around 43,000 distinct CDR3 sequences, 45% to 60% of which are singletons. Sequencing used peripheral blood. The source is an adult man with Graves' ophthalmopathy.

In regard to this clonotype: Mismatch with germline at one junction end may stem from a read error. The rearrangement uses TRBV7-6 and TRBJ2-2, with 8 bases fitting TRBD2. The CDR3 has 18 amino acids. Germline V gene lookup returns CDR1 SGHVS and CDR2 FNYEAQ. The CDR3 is CASSPSTTGGDLTGELFF. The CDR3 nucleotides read TGTGCCAGCAGTCCTAGTACCACGGGGGGGGACCTGACCGGTGAGCTGTTTTTT.

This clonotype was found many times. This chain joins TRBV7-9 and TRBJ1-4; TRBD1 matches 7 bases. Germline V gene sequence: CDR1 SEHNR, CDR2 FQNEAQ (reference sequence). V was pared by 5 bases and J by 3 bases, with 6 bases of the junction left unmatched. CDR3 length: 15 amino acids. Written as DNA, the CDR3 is TGTGCCAGCAGCCGAGAGGGGGCGGCTAATGAAAAACTGTTTTTT. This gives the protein CASSREGAANEKLFF.

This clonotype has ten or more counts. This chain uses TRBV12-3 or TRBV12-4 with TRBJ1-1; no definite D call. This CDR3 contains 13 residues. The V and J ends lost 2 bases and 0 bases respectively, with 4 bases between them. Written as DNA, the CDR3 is TGTGCCAGCAGTTTAAAGGTGAACACTGAAGCTTTCTTT. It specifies CASSLKVNTEAFF.

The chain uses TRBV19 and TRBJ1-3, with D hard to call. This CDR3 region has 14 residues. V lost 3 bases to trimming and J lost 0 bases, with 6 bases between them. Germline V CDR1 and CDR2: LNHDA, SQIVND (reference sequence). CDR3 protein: CASSMMSSGNTIYF. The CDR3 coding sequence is TGTGCCAGTAGTATGATGAGCTCTGGAAACACCATATATTTT.

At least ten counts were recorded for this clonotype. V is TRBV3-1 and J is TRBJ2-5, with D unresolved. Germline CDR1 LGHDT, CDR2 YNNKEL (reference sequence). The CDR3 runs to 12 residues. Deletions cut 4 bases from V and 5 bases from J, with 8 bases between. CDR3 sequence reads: CASSRKWETQYF. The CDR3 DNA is TGTGCCAGCAGCCGAAAGTGGGAGACCCAGTACTTC.

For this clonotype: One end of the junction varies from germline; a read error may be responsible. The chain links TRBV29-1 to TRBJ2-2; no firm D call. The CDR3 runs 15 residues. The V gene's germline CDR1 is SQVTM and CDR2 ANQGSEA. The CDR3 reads CSVEASQLNTGELFF. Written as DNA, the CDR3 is TGCAGCGTTGAAGCGTCACAGCTGAACACTGGGGAGCTGTTTTTT.

The CDR3 DNA is TGCGCCAGCCGAGAAGCGGGAGGCCACGAGCAGTACTTC. This translates into CASREAGGHEQYF. The chain employs TRBV10-2 and TRBJ2-7, with 9 bases fitting TRBD2. CDR1 is WSHSY and CDR2 is SAAADI in the germline V gene. Losses at the gene ends were 8 bases for V and 5 bases for J; bases not matched to a gene: 7. The CDR3 is made up of 13 amino acids.

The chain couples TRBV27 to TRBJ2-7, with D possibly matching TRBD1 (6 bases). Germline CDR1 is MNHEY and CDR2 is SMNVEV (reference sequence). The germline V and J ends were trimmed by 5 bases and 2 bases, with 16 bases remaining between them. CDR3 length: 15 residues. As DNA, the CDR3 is TGTGCCAGCAGTGTCAGGACGCAGGGGCCCTACGAGCAGTACTTC. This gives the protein CASSVRTQGPYEQYF.

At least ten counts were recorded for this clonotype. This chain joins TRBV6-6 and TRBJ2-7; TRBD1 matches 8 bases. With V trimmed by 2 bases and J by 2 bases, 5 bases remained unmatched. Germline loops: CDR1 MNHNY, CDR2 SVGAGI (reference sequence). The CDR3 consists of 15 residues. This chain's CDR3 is CASSYNPGQAYEQYF. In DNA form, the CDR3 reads TGTGCCAGCAGTTACAACCCGGGACAGGCCTACGAGCAGTACTTC.

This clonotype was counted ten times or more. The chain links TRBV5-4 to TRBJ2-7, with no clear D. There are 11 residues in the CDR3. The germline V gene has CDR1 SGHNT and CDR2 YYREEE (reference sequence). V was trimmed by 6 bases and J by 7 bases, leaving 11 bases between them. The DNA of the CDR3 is TGTGCCAGCATTCTCGGTTGTGAGCAGTACTTC. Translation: CASILGCEQYF.

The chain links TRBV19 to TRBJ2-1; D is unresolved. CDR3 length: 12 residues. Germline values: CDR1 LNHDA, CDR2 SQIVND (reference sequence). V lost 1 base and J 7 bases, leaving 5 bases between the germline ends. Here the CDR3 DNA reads TGTGCCAGTAGTATAGTCGATAATGAGCAGTTCTTC. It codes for CASSIVDNEQFF.

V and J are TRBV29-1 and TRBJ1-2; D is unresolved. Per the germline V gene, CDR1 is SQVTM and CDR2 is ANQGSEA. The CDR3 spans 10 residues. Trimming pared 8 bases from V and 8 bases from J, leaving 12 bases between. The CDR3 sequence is CSLMSDGYTF. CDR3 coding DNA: TGCAGCTTAATGAGTGACGGCTACACCTTC.

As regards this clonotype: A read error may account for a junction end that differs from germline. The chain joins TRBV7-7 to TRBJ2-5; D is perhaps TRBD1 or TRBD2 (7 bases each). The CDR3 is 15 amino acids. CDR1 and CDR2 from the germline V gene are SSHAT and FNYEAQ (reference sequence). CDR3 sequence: CASSLRRQGGETQYF. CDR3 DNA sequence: TGTGCTAGCAGCCTACGGAGACAGGGAGGGGAGACCCAGTACTTC.

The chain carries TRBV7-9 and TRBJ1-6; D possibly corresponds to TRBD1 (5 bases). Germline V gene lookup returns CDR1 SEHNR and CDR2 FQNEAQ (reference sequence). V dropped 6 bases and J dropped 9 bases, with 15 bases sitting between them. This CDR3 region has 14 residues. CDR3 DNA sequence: TGTGCCAGCAGTACCGGGGCAACCAGTTCACCCCTCCACTTT. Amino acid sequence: CASSTGATSSPLHF.

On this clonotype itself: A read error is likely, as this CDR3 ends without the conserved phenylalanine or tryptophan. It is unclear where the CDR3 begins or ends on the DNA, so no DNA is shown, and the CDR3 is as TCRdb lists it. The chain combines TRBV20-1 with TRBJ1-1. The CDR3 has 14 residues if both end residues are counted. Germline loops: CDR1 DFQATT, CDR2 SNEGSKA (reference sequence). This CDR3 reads CSASTGFMNTEALL.

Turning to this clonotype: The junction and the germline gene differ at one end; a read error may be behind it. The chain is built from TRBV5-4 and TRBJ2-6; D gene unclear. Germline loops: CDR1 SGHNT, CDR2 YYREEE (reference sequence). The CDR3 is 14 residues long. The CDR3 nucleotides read TGTGCCAGCAGCGACAACTCTGAGGCCAACGTCCTGACTTTC. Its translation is CASSDNSEANVLTF. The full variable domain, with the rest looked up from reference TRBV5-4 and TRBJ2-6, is ETGVTQSPTHLIKTRGQQVTLRCSSQSGHNTVSWYQQALGQGPQFIFQYYREEENGRGNFPPRFSGLQFPNYSSELNVNALELDDSALYLCASSDNSEANVLTFGAGSRLTVL.

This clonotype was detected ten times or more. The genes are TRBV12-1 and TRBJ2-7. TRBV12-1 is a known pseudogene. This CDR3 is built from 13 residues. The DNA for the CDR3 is TGTGCCAGCAGCAGTAGTATTACATACGAGCAGTACGTC. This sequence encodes CASSSSITYEQYV.

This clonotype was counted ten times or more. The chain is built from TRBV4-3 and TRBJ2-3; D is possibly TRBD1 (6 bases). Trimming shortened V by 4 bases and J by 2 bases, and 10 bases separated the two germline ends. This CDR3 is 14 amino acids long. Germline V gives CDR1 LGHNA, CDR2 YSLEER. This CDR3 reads CASSLGTNTDTQYF. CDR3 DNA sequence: TGCGCCAGCAGCCTCGGGACAAACACAGATACGCAGTATTTT.

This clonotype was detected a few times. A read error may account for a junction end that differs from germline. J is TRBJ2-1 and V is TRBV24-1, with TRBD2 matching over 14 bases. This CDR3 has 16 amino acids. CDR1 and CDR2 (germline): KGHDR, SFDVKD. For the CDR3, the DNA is TGTGCCACCAGTGGTTTGGGACTAGCGGGAGTGGATGAGCAGTTCTTC. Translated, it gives CATSGLGLAGVDEQFF.

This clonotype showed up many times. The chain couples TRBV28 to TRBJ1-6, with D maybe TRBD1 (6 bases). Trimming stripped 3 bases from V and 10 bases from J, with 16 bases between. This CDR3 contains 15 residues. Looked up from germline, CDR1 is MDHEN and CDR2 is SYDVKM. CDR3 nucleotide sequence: TGTGCCAGCAGTTTTAGAGGGGGAGTAGGCTCACCCCTCCACTTT. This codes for CASSFRGGVGSPLHF.

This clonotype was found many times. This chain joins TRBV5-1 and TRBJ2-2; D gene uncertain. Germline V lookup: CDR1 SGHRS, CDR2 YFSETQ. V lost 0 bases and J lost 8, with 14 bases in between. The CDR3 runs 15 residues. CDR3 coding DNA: TGCGCCAGCAGCTTGGCGGCAGGATTCTCGGGGGAGCTGTTTTTT. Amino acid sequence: CASSLAAGFSGELFF.